The source of this T cell receptor (beta chain) is a study of shared clonotypes between healthy human individuals. Study observations and caveats: Clonotype sharing among donors was expected to depend on sequencing depth.

CDR1 is SGHTA, CDR2 FQGNSA, per germline. The CDR3 has 15 amino acids. The V segment lost 4 bases and the J segment 0 bases; nucleotides outside the gene matches: 6. Worth noting for this clone: Its cognate antigen is unknown.

The data were produced by immunoSEQ multiplex PCR, yet TCRdb's version contains in-frame clones alone and is incomplete. The data hold about 2.3 million clones, with less than 95% observed a single time. Sequenced: naive CD4+ T cells from PBMCs. Subset: CD45RA+ positively selected. The V call is TRBV7-2, the J call TRBJ2-7; TRBD1 aligns across 7 bases. This sequence originates from a man younger than 35 in good health. Some clones in this sample may be carry-over from other donors' samples. The CDR3 sequence is CASSSRTGTSYEQYF. CDR3 bases: TGTGCCAGCAGCTCCAGGACAGGAACCTCCTACGAGCAGTACTTC.